Below are 10 T cell receptor beta chains sequenced from a single sample in a study of prognosis after radiotherapy for stage I lung cancer. Genomic DNA provided the template from which TCR beta CDR3 was amplified by two-round multiplex PCR. Round-one PCR had primers specific to each TRBV and TRBJ gene. TCRdb reprocessed the multiplex PCR reads via MiXCR and lists one record per CDR3 protein. The sample consists of roughly 13,000 distinct CDR3 sequences, just under 30% of them appearing once. This material consisted of PBMCs, taken before or after stereotactic body radiation therapy (not recorded which). The receptor source for this set is a donor aged 50 or older with non-small cell lung cancer.

This clonotype was observed a few times. This could be a read error, since a much larger clone is one nucleotide away. This rearrangement joins TRBV9 to TRBJ2-1; 11 positions match TRBD2. The V segment lost 3 bases and the J segment 5 bases; nucleotides outside the gene matches: 4. The CDR3 totals 15 residues. Looked up from germline, CDR1 is SGDLS and CDR2 is YYNGEE. CDR3 DNA sequence: TGTGCCAGCAGCGCGACTAGCGGGGCCCACAATGAGCAGTTCTTC. Its protein product is CASSATSGAHNEQFF.

This clonotype was counted at least ten times. This chain links TRBV28 with TRBJ1-5; 7 bases align to TRBD1. J was trimmed by 6 bases and V by 11 bases; bases with no gene match: 10. Germline V lookup: CDR1 MDHEN, CDR2 SYDVKM. The CDR3 consists of 13 residues. In DNA form, the CDR3 reads TGTGCCTCCAATACAGGGGAGTTTCAGCCCCAGCATTTT. Translation gives CASNTGEFQPQHF.

With regard to this clonotype: It is likely a read error: a sequence one base away is far more abundant. The chain recombines TRBV6-4 with TRBJ2-1, with 11 bases aligning to TRBD2. Germline-derived CDR1 and CDR2 are MRHNA and SNTAGT. The CDR3 runs 18 residues. V lost 5 bases and J lost 3; bases outside the gene matches: 12. DNA of the CDR3: TGTGCCAGCAGTTACTTCGACCTTAGCGGGAGGGACTACAATGAGCAGTTCTTC. Amino acid sequence: CASSYFDLSGRDYNEQFF.

There are many counts of this clonotype. The rearrangement links TRBV27 to TRBJ1-4; 9 bases are shared with TRBD1. The V gene's germline CDR1 is MNHEY and CDR2 SMNVEV (reference sequence). The CDR3 runs 19 residues. J was trimmed by 8 bases and V by 1 base; bases with no gene match: 17. The CDR3 is CASSLLGRQGVGSGEKLFF. The CDR3 DNA reads as TGTGCCAGCAGTTTATTGGGGAGACAGGGGGTAGGCTCAGGAGAAAAACTGTTTTTT.

This clonotype was picked up many times. The V and J genes are TRBV3-1 and TRBJ2-1; perhaps TRBD1 as D (5 bases). Per the germline V gene, CDR1 is LGHDT and CDR2 is YNNKEL (reference sequence). CDR3 size: 14 residues. Trimming shortened V by 4 bases and J by 7 bases, and 14 bases separated the two germline ends. The CDR3, as DNA: TGTGCCAGCAGCCCTAGGGGCCTTGAGAATGAGCAGTTCTTC. Translation gives CASSPRGLENEQFF.

In this sample, this clonotype turned up many times. This chain connects TRBV20-1 to TRBJ2-5, with 8 nucleotides matching TRBD2. There are 16 residues in the CDR3. V gave up 3 bases and J gave up 2 bases; unmatched junction bases: 11. From germline, CDR1 is DFQATT and CDR2 SNEGSKA (reference sequence). The CDR3, as DNA: TGCAGTGCTAGGGCTAGAATAGCGGGGCCACAAGAGACCCAGTACTTC. As protein: CSARARIAGPQETQYF.

Details on this clonotype: One junction end disagrees with the germline gene, perhaps due to a read error. The chain links TRBV6-1 to TRBJ2-7; D unresolved. In germline, CDR1 is MNHNS, CDR2 SASEGT. The CDR3 contains 15 residues. The CDR3 DNA follows: TGTGCCATCAGTGAAGGACCAGTTCAATCCTACGAGCAGCACTTC. This encodes CAISEGPVQSYEQHF.

This clonotype was observed many times. The V call is TRBV10-3, the J call TRBJ1-1; 9 bases align to TRBD1. The CDR3 extends over 14 amino acids. Trimming cost V 5 bases and J 2 bases; bases outside gene matches: 3. The germline gives CDR1 ENHRY, CDR2 SYGVKD. CDR3: CAISWTGVNTEAFF. DNA for the CDR3: TGTGCCATCAGTTGGACAGGGGTTAACACTGAAGCTTTCTTT.

Worth noting for this clonotype: Germline is not matched at one junction end, which may reflect a read error. The chain carries TRBV6-1 and TRBJ1-2; no definite D call. The germline V gene has CDR1 MNHNS and CDR2 SASEGT. The CDR3 contains 14 residues. The CDR3 protein is CASNLPQESYRYTF. The CDR3 DNA reads as TGTGCCAGCAACTTACCCCAGGAGTCCTATCGCTACACCTTC.

In this sample, this clonotype turned up many times. The chain recombines TRBV6-5 with TRBJ1-1; 10 positions match TRBD1. This CDR3 has 16 amino acids. The junction had 9 bases not matched to a gene; V was cut back by 3 bases and J by 5 bases. The germline V gene has CDR1 MNHEY and CDR2 SVGAGI. DNA for the CDR3: TGTGCCAGCAGTTATTCCATCGGGACAGGGGTAACTGAAGCTTTCTTT. Its translation: CASSYSIGTGVTEAFF.